A selection of T cell receptor beta chains follows, all from one sample in a study of monozygotic twins with cystic fibrosis. TCRdb's copy holds only in-frame clones and misses some; the assay was immunoSEQ multiplex PCR. The sample has about 14,000 clones; approximately 92% are singletons. What was sequenced was blood. The receptors originated from a girl aged 2 to 9 with cystic fibrosis. CDR3s include the opening cysteine and the closing phenylalanine or tryptophan. A D gene is named only where the DNA matches it firmly. Clone size is given for some rows only: seen once, a few or many times, or a class if the clone is expanded.

>TRBD2|.|TRBJ2-7|TRBV27
CASSLRPSGARSSYEQYF
TGTGCCAGCAGTTTAAGGCCTAGCGGGGCTCGTAGCTCCTACGAGCAGTACTTC
>TRBD1|.|TRBJ2-7|TRBV7-2
CASSLNRDSSYYEQYF
TGTGCCAGCAGCCTGAACCGGGACAGTTCCTACTACGAGCAGTACTTC
>.|few|TRBJ2-1|TRBV7-2
CASSSVLISYNEQFF
TGTGCCAGCAGCTCAGTTTTGATCTCCTACAATGAGCAGTTCTTC
>.|.|TRBJ2-3|TRBV4-3
CASQYLLGQSNTQYF
TGCGCCAGTCAATACCTACTAGGCCAGAGTAATACGCAGTATTTT
>TRBD2|once|TRBJ2-3|TRBV14
CASSPGTSTGTQYF
TGTGCCAGCAGCCCCGGGACTAGCACAGGTACGCAGTATTTT
>.|.|TRBJ2-2|TRBV5-1
CASSFNPGPPRELFF
TGCGCCAGCAGCTTTAACCCGGGACCCCCGCGAGAGCTGTTTTTT
>.|.|TRBJ2-7|TRBV7-9
CASSSPRGEQYF
TGTGCCAGCAGCTCCCCGCGCGGAGAGCAGTACTTC
>TRBD1|.|TRBJ2-2|TRBV12-5
CASGVGGRELFF
TGTGCTAGTGGTGTAGGGGGCCGGGAGCTGTTTTTT
>.|.|TRBJ2-1|TRBV2
CASSEALLARSYNEQFF
TGTGCCAGCAGTGAAGCGCTTCTAGCGCGCTCCTACAATGAGCAGTTCTTC
>.|.|TRBJ2-7|TRBV2
CAMWDSGEFGSEQYF
TGTGCCATGTGGGACAGCGGGGAGTTCGGTAGCGAGCAGTACTTC
>TRBD1|.|TRBJ2-5|TRBV11-3
CASSPWTGTPQETQYF
TGTGCCAGCAGCCCGTGGACAGGGACCCCCCAAGAGACCCAGTACTTC
>.|.|TRBJ2-7|TRBV10-3
CAISAQSSSYEQYF
TGTGCCATCAGTGCTCAGAGTTCCTCCTACGAGCAGTACTTC
>.|.|TRBJ2-1|TRBV7-3
CASSTKTPSSYNEQFF
TGTGCCAGCAGCACGAAGACCCCGAGCTCCTACAATGAGCAGTTCTTC
>.|.|TRBJ1-3|TRBV19
CASSIGSGNTIYF
TGTGCCAGTAGTATCGGGTCAGGAAACACCATATATTTT
>.|once|TRBJ1-4|TRBV6-5
CASSYSTTGPGEKLFF
TGTGCCAGCAGTTACTCCACGACGGGGCCAGGTGAAAAACTGTTTTTT
>TRBD2|.|TRBJ2-5|TRBV6-1
CASSVPPAGELETQYF
TGTGCCAGCAGTGTACCTCCGGCGGGAGAGCTGGAGACCCAGTACTTC
>TRBD2|.|TRBJ2-3|TRBV9
CASSVGSSGGTDTQYF
TGTGCCAGCAGCGTAGGGTCTAGCGGGGGCACAGATACGCAGTATTTT
>.|.|TRBJ1-2|TRBV5-8
CASSFPLSSGGYTF
TGTGCCAGCAGCTTTCCCTTATCTTCGGGTGGCTACACCTTC
>TRBD1|once|TRBJ2-7|TRBV28
CASSVLGQGEPRF
TGTGCCAGCAGTGTCCTTGGACAGGGGGAACCGAGATTC
>.|.|TRBJ1-1|TRBV4-1
CASSPPSLNTEAFF
TGCGCCAGCAGCCCCCCCAGTCTGAACACTGAAGCTTTCTTT
>.|.|TRBJ2-3|TRBV5-6
CASSFSGSSTDTQYF
TGTGCCAGCAGCTTTTCGGGATCTAGCACAGATACGCAGTATTTT
>TRBD2|.|TRBJ2-5|TRBV5-6
CASSEGVSGIETQYF
TGTGCCAGCAGCGAAGGAGTTAGCGGGATAGAGACCCAGTACTTC
>TRBD2|.|TRBJ2-2|TRBV28
CASSLLSLAGWSTGELFF
TGTGCCAGCAGTTTGCTCTCGCTAGCGGGATGGTCCACCGGGGAGCTGTTTTTT
>TRBD2|.|TRBJ2-7|TRBV18
CASSPRQGLAGPGAYEQYF
TGTGCCAGCTCACCAAGGCAGGGACTAGCGGGGCCGGGGGCCTACGAGCAGTACTTC
>.|.|TRBJ2-2|TRBV6-1
CAEGIGGTGELFF
TGTGCCGAGGGTATAGGGGGAACCGGGGAGCTGTTTTTT
>TRBD2|.|TRBJ2-3|TRBV30
CAWSDLAGAQYF
TGTGCCTGGAGTGACTTAGCGGGAGCGCAGTATTTT
>TRBD2|.|TRBJ2-7|TRBV11-1
CASSQAGVGEQYF
TGTGCCAGCAGCCAAGCGGGAGTCGGCGAGCAGTACTTC
>TRBD1|.|TRBJ2-7|TRBV7-2
CASSLGGTGRYEQYF
TGTGCCAGCAGCTTAGGGGGGACAGGGAGATACGAGCAGTACTTC
>.|once|TRBJ2-3|TRBV7-3
CASSLRGADTQYF
TGTGCCAGCAGCTTAAGGGGGGCAGATACGCAGTATTTT
>.|.|TRBJ1-2|TRBV28
CASSPRRQLDGNGYTF
TGTGCCAGCAGTCCCAGGAGGCAGCTCGACGGAAATGGCTACACCTTC
>.|.|TRBJ1-5|TRBV19
CASSGRVRGPQHF
TGTGCCAGTAGCGGACGGGTAAGAGGGCCCCAGCATTTT
>TRBD1|.|TRBJ2-7|TRBV7-8
CASSVRQGGYEQYF
TGTGCCAGCAGCGTTCGACAGGGCGGCTACGAGCAGTACTTC
>TRBD2|.|TRBJ2-7|TRBV28
CASSFTRGIASGLHEQYF
TGTGCCAGCAGTTTCACCAGGGGCATCGCTAGCGGGTTGCACGAGCAGTACTTC
>.|.|TRBJ2-7|TRBV7-6
CASSLVPGRVHEQYF
TGTGCCAGCAGCTTAGTTCCGGGTCGGGTCCACGAGCAGTACTTC
>.|.|TRBJ1-1|TRBV5-1
CASSLNYDRNTEAFF
TGCGCCAGCAGCTTGAATTACGACAGGAACACTGAAGCTTTCTTT